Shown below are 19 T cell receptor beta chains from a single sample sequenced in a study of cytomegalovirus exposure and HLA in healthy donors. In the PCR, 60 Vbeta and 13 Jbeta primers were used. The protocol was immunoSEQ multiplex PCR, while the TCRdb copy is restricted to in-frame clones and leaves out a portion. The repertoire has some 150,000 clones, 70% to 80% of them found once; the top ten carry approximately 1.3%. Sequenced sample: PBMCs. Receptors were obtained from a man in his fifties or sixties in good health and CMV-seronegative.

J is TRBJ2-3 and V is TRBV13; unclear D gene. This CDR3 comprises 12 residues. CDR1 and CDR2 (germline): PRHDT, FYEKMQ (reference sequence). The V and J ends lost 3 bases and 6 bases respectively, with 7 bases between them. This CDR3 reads CASSFGQDTQYF. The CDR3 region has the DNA TGTGCCAGCAGCTTTGGCCAGGATACGCAGTATTTT.

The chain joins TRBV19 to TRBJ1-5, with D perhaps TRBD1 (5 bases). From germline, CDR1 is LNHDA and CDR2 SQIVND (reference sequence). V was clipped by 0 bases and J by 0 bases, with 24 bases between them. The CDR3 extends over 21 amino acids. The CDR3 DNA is TGTGCCAGTAGTATAGAGACCTTCCTTCGTAAGCTGACAGATAGCAATCAGCCCCAGCATTTT. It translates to CASSIETFLRKLTDSNQPQHF.

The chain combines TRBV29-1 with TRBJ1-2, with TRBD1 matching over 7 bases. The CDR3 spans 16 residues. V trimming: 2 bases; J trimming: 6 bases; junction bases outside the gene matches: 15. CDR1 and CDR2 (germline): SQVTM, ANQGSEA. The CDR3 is CSVETRTGRLLDGYTF. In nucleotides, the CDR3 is TGCAGCGTTGAAACGAGGACAGGTCGCTTACTGGATGGCTACACCTTC.

CDR3 bases: TGTGCCAGTAGTATATCTAGGACTAGTTACAATGAGCAGTTCTTC. Its translation: CASSISRTSYNEQFF. The chain carries TRBV19 and TRBJ2-1; 7 nucleotides match TRBD2. This CDR3 spans 15 amino acids. From germline, CDR1 is LNHDA and CDR2 SQIVND (reference sequence). Trimming removed 2 bases from V and 4 bases from J; junction bases left unmatched: 5.

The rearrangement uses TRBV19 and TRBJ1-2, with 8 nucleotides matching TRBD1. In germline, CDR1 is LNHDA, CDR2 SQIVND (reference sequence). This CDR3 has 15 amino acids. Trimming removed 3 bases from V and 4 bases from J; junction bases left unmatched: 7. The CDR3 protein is CASSITVGTGYGYTF. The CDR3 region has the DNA TGTGCCAGTAGTATCACCGTTGGGACAGGCTATGGCTACACCTTC.

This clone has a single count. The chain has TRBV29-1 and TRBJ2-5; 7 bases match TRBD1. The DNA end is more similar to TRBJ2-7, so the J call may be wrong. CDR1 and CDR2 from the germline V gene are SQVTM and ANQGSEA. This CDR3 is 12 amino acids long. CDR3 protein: CSVDRQGDEQYF. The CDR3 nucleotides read TGCAGCGTTGACCGACAGGGTGACGAGCAGTACTTC.

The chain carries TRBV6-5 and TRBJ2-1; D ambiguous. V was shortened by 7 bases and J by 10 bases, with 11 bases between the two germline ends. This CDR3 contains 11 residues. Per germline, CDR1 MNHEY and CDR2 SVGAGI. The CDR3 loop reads CASKKQQEQFF. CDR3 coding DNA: TGTGCCAGCAAAAAACAACAAGAGCAGTTCTTC.

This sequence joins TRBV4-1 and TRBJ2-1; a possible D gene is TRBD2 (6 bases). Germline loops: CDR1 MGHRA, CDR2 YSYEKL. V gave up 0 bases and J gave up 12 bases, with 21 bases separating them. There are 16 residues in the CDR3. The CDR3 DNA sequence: TGCGCCAGCAGCCAAGAAACGGGACTCTCTGCGAGTGGGCAGTTCTTC. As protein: CASSQETGLSASGQFF.

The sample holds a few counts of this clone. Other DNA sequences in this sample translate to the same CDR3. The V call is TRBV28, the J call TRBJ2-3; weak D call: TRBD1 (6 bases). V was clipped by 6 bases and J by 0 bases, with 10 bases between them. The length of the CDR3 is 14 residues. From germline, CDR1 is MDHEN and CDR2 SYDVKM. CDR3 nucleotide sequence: TGTGCCAGCAGCCTCGGACAGAGCACAGATACGCAGTATTTT. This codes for CASSLGQSTDTQYF. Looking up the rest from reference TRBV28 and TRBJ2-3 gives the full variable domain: DVKVTQSSRYLVKRTGEKVFLECVQDMDHENMFWYRQDPGLGLRLIYFSYDVKMKEKGDIPEGYSVSREKKERFSLILESASTNQTSMYLCASSLGQSTDTQYFGPGTRLTVL.

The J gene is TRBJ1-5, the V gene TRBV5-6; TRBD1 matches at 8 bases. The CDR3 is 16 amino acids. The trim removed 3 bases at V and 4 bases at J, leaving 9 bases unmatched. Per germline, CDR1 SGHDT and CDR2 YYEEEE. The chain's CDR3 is CASSSSGQGVNQPQHF. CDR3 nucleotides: TGTGCCAGCAGCTCCTCTGGACAGGGCGTTAATCAGCCCCAGCATTTT.

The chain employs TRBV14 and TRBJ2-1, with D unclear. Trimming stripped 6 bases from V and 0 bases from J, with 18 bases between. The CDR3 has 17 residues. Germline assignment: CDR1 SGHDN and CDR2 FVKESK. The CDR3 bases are TGTGCCAGCAGTCCAGGAACCAGAGCCCCCTCCTACAATGAGCAGTTCTTC. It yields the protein CASSPGTRAPSYNEQFF.

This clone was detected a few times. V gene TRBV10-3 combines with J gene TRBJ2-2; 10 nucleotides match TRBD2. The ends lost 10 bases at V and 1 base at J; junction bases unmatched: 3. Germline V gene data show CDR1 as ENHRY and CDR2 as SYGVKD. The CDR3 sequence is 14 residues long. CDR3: CATGTSENTGELFF. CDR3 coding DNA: TGTGCCACTGGGACTAGCGAGAACACCGGGGAGCTGTTTTTT.

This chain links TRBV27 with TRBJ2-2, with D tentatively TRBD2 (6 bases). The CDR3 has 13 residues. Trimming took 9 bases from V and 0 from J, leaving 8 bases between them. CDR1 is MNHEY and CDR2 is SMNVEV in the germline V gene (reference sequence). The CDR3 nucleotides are TGTGCCAGTAGCGGAACGAACACCGGGGAGCTGTTTTTT. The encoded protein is CASSGTNTGELFF.

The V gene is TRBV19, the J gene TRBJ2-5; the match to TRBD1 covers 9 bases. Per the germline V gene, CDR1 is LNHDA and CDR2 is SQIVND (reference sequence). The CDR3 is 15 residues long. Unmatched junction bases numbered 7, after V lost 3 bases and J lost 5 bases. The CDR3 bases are TGTGCCAGTAGTATTTCTGGGACAGGGCCCGAGACCCAGTACTTC. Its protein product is CASSISGTGPETQYF.

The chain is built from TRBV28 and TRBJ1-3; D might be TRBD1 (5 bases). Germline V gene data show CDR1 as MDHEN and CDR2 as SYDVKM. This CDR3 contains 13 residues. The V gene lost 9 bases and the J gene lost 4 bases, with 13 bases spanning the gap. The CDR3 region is CASDSHGGNTIYF. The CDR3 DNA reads TGTGCCAGTGACAGCCACGGAGGAAACACCATATATTTT.

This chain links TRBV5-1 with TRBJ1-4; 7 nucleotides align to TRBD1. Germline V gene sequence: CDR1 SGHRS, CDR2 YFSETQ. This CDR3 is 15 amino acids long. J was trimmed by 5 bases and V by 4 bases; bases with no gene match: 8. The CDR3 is CASSRLGQQNEKLFF. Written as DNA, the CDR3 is TGCGCCAGCAGCCGTTTGGGACAGCAGAATGAAAAACTGTTTTTT.

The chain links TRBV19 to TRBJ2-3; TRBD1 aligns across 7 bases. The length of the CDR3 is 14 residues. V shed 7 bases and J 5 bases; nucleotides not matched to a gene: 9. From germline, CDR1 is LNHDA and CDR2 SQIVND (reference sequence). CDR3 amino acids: CASTTGTAEDTQYF. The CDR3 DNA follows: TGTGCCAGTACCACAGGGACAGCAGAAGATACGCAGTATTTT.

The CDR3 protein is CASSLGLAEGGSDTQYF. As DNA, the CDR3 is TGTGCCAGCAGCTTAGGCTTGGCGGAGGGTGGGTCAGATACGCAGTATTTT. V usage is TRBV7-9 and J usage is TRBJ2-3; D perhaps matches TRBD2 (6 bases). There are 17 residues in the CDR3. CDR1 and CDR2 from the germline V gene are SEHNR and FQNEAQ (reference sequence). V shed 1 base and J shed 4 bases, with 18 bases lying between them.

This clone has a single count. CDR3 loop: CASSSGQGIGYEQYF. In DNA form, the CDR3 reads TGTGCCAGCAGTTCCGGACAGGGGATCGGCTACGAGCAGTACTTC. V and J are TRBV28 and TRBJ2-7; 9 bases line up with TRBD1. Unmatched junction bases numbered 7, after V lost 4 bases and J lost 3 bases. CDR1 and CDR2 (germline): MDHEN, SYDVKM. CDR3 length equals 15 residues. The whole variable domain, filled in from reference TRBV28 and TRBJ2-7, reads DVKVTQSSRYLVKRTGEKVFLECVQDMDHENMFWYRQDPGLGLRLIYFSYDVKMKEKGDIPEGYSVSREKKERFSLILESASTNQTSMYLCASSSGQGIGYEQYFGPGTRLTVT.